This entry features one T cell receptor beta chain sequence. Its antigen is not known. Treatment here: 19 received Ad26.COV2.S at low or high dose, single or two shots; roughly 5 received placebo; per-sample allocation not given. The investigators took samples on day 63 after the first vaccine or placebo injection. These data come from a study of Ad26.COV2.S vaccination and SARS-CoV-2 variants. Study-wide background: Each vaccinee took Ad26.COV2.S intramuscularly, once or twice 56 days apart. Whole-study results and caveats: Vaccinees reportedly had broad spike-specific CD8+ and CD4+ T cell responses.

Germline values: CDR1 SGHVS, CDR2 FNYEAQ. The CDR3 extends over 15 amino acids. The V gene end was trimmed by 3 bases and the J gene end by 1 base; junction bases not matched to a gene: 2. Sequencing used immunoSEQ multiplex PCR; TCRdb keeps in-frame clones, though not all of them. The data contain more than 300,000 clones, more than 85% of them singletons. The sample consisted of peripheral blood, taken in a trial of Ad26.COV2.S vaccine versus placebo. The chain has TRBV7-6 and TRBJ2-3; 9 bases are shared with TRBD1. The source of this sequence is a person aged 18-60 years who received the Ad26.COV2.S COVID-19 vaccine or a placebo. The CDR3 loop is CASSFRDRGTDTQYF. The DNA for the CDR3 is TGTGCCAGCAGCTTCCGGGACAGGGGCACAGATACGCAGTATTTT.